This T cell receptor beta chain was found in a study of blood T cell repertoires in COVID-19. Study background: Sites across the United States, Italy and Spain contributed samples from acute and convalescent COVID-19. PBMCs, B-cell-depleted T cells, or T cells provided the cDNA or gDNA that made up the material.

As originally analysed: Using reference gene primer amplification, nucleated cell counts were estimated. The repertoire was sequenced with immunoSEQ multiplex PCR; TCRdb's copy has only in-frame clones and lacks some. Clonal size and the V and J genes are those of that table, whereas D and trimming came from the DNA. Of roughly 84,000 clones detected, 80% appear once; the ten largest clones hold 12%. V was pared by 5 bases and J by 3 bases, with 10 bases of the junction left unmatched. The CDR3 sequence is 16 residues long. Germline V gene sequence: CDR1 LNHDA, CDR2 SQIVND (reference sequence). The sequencing sample was made of peripheral blood. The V gene is TRBV19, the J gene TRBJ2-3, with 8 bases that match TRBD1. The clonotype was recovered from a woman aged 40 to 55 with active or convalescent COVID-19. The CDR3 reads CASSHLAGTGTDTQYF. The CDR3 DNA reads TGTGCCAGTAGTCATTTGGCCGGGACAGGTACAGATACGCAGTATTTT.